A selection of T cell receptor beta chains follows, all from one sample in a study of sequential checkpoint blockade in melanoma. TCRdb's copy holds only in-frame clones and misses some; the assay was immunoSEQ multiplex PCR. In the table there are 7,000 to 9,000 clones, about 20% of which are singletons. The sample in question was tumor tissue (inferred from file names), obtained from a patient given nivolumab and ipilimumab in sequence. Source of these receptors: a human donor with melanoma. CDR3s include the opening cysteine and the closing phenylalanine or tryptophan. A D gene is named only where the DNA matches it firmly. Rows give clone size only sometimes, using once, few, many, or a class for an expanded clone.

>TRBD1|TRBV19|TRBJ1-2|NA
CASSRGGGYTF
TGTGCCAGTTCGAGAGGGGGCGGCTACACCTTC
>TRBD2|TRBV23-1|TRBJ2-5|few
CASSTAGGETQYF
TGCGCCAGCAGCACCGCGGGGGGAGAGACCCAGTACTTC
>NA|TRBV2|TRBJ1-5|few
CASSGGDGQPQHF
TGTGCCAGCAGTGGAGGGGATGGTCAGCCCCAGCATTTT
>NA|TRBV11-3|TRBJ1-3|NA
CASSYDRTTGNTIYF
TGTGCCAGCAGCTACGACAGGACTACTGGAAACACCATATATTTT
>NA|TRBV9|TRBJ2-7|few
CATAMEVYEQYF
TGTGCCACCGCTATGGAAGTCTACGAGCAGTACTTC
>NA|TRBV6-8|TRBJ2-4|few
CASAGKGVYIQYF
TGTGCCAGCGCCGGGAAAGGGGTTTACATTCAGTACTTC
>TRBD1|TRBV6-8|TRBJ1-2|few
CASSYTALRVRGLNYGYTF
TGTGCCAGCAGTTACACCGCCCTCAGGGTTAGGGGGCTTAACTATGGCTACACCTTC
>NA|TRBV11-3|TRBJ2-3|many
CASSLGASGTDTQYF
TGTGCCAGCAGCTTAGGTGCGAGCGGCACAGATACGCAGTATTTT
>NA|TRBV11-1|TRBJ2-5|NA
CASSQAGAWETQYF
TGTGCCAGCAGCCAAGCCGGGGCCTGGGAGACCCAGTACTTC
>TRBD1|TRBV6-8|TRBJ2-7|NA
CAIGTGYSYEQYF
TGTGCCATAGGGACAGGATATTCCTACGAGCAGTACTTC
>NA|TRBV30|TRBJ1-2|few
CAWSLPPAGGYGYTF
TGTGCCTGGAGTCTCCCTCCGGCCGGGGGCTATGGCTACACCTTC
>TRBD2|TRBV9|TRBJ2-5|many
CASSVSGTSEETQYF
TGTGCCAGCAGCGTATCCGGGACTAGCGAGGAGACCCAGTACTTC
>TRBD1|TRBV6-8|TRBJ2-6|many
CASSSQGPGANVLTF
TGTGCCAGCAGTTCACAGGGGCCTGGGGCCAACGTCCTGACTTTC
>NA|TRBV4-1|TRBJ1-4|few
CASSQDGEKLFF
TGCGCCAGCAGCCAAGACGGGGAAAAACTGTTTTTT
>TRBD2|TRBV11-3|TRBJ2-2|NA
CASSPGLAYTGELFF
TGTGCCAGCAGCCCCGGACTAGCGTATACCGGGGAGCTGTTTTTT
>NA|TRBV10-3|TRBJ1-2|NA
CAISEGTGTAGYTF
TGTGCCATCAGTGAGGGAACAGGGACCGCTGGCTACACCTTC
>NA|TRBV6-8|TRBJ1-1|few
CASTNPGSQAFF
TGTGCCAGCACTAACCCAGGCAGCCAAGCTTTCTTT
>TRBD1|TRBV6-8|TRBJ1-2|NA
CASSSRDRGIGGYTF
TGTGCCAGCAGTTCTCGGGACAGGGGGATAGGTGGCTACACCTTC
>TRBD1|TRBV11-3|TRBJ2-5|many
CASSSGTGLYQETQYF
TGTGCCAGCAGCTCCGGGACAGGGCTGTACCAAGAGACCCAGTACTTC
>TRBD2|TRBV14|TRBJ2-1|few
CASSHWTSGWEQFF
TGTGCCAGCAGCCATTGGACTAGCGGGTGGGAGCAGTTCTTC
>NA|TRBV9|TRBJ2-1|large
CASSTASWAQPQFF
TGTGCCAGCAGCACAGCGTCATGGGCACAGCCACAGTTCTTC
>TRBD1|TRBV6-8|TRBJ1-3|NA
CASSSWDSGNTIYF
TGTGCCAGCAGTTCCTGGGACAGTGGAAACACCATATATTTT
>NA|TRBV23-1|TRBJ2-5|NA
CASSPGLQETQYF
TGCGCCAGCAGCCCGGGACTCCAAGAGACCCAGTACTTC
>NA|TRBV11-3|TRBJ2-1|large
CASSLYMGPYNEQFF
TGTGCCAGCAGCTTATACATGGGCCCTTACAATGAGCAGTTCTTC
>TRBD2|TRBV6-8|TRBJ2-3|medium-sized
CASSTSGATDTQYF
TGTGCCAGCTCCACTAGCGGGGCCACAGATACGCAGTATTTT
>NA|TRBV6-8|TRBJ1-1|few
CASRDGPMNTEAFF
TGTGCCAGCAGGGACGGACCAATGAACACTGAAGCTTTCTTT
>NA|TRBV19|TRBJ2-5|few
CASSYLGQGGETQYF
TGTGCCAGTAGTTACCTGGGGCAGGGCGGAGAGACCCAGTACTTC
>TRBD2|TRBV6-8|TRBJ2-2|NA
CASSSGEVGELFF
TGTGCCAGTTCTAGCGGGGAGGTCGGGGAGCTGTTTTTT
>NA|TRBV10-2|TRBJ1-4|NA
CASSDGGSEKLFF
TGCGCCAGCAGTGATGGGGGGAGCGAAAAACTGTTTTTT
>NA|TRBV6-8|TRBJ1-2|many
CASSYLGNGYTF
TGTGCCAGCAGTTACTTGGGAAATGGCTACACCTTC
>TRBD1|TRBV23-1|TRBJ2-7|few
CASSSGGYYEQYF
TGCGCCAGCAGTTCAGGGGGCTACTACGAGCAGTACTTC
>NA|TRBV6-8|TRBJ2-2|few
CASRQVHTGELFF
TGTGCCAGCAGGCAGGTGCATACCGGGGAGCTGTTTTTT
>NA|TRBV1|TRBJ2-7|few
CASSQGTGAYEQYF
TGCGCCAGCAGCCAAGGGACAGGGGCCTACGAGCAGTACTTC
>NA|TRBV6-8|TRBJ1-1|few
CASSSRDNTEAFF
TGTGCCAGCAGTTCCCGGGACAACACTGAAGCTTTCTTT
>NA|TRBV6-8|TRBJ1-2|few
CASSYDGDGYTF
TGTGCCAGCAGTTATGACGGCGATGGCTACACCTTC
>NA|TRBV7-5|TRBJ2-3|NA
CASSLAGSTLDTQYF
TGTGCCAGCAGCTTAGCGGGGTCTACCCTCGATACGCAGTATTTT
>NA|TRBV6-8|TRBJ1-2|many
CASSYHSRDGYTF
TGTGCCAGCAGTTACCACTCAAGGGATGGCTACACCTTC
>TRBD1|TRBV29-1|TRBJ1-2|NA
CSVVSTGADGYTF
TGCAGCGTTGTGTCGACAGGGGCAGATGGCTACACCTTC
>NA|TRBV4-1|TRBJ2-6|few
CASSQDSGAGANVLTF
TGCGCCAGCAGCCAAGATTCGGGGGCTGGGGCCAACGTCCTGACTTTC